A selection of T cell receptor beta chains follows, all from one sample in a study of control samples from healthy donors and cancer patients. The assay was immunoSEQ multiplex PCR, and TCRdb's table has in-frame clones only and misses some. The table records approximately 100,000 clones, roughly 90% of them present only once. What was sequenced was blood. These receptors all come from a man aged 25 to 40 in good health. Both conserved end residues are part of each CDR3. A D gene is named only where the DNA matches it firmly. Clone size is stated in some rows and not others, as once, few, many or a class when expanded.

clone size,V gene,J gene,D gene,CDR3 DNA,CDR3 protein
NA,TRBV6-5,TRBJ2-5,TRBD1,TGTGCCAGCAGACCCCCGGGACAGAGGCAAGAGACCCAGTACTTC,CASRPPGQRQETQYF
NA,TRBV6-5,TRBJ2-3,TRBD2,TGTGCCAGCAGTAGCGGGGGGGCCGGAGATACGCAGTATTTT,CASSSGGAGDTQYF
NA,TRBV10-1,TRBJ2-6,NA,TGCGCCAGCAGCGGCGTGGGGGTAGGGGCCAACGTCCTGACTTTC,CASSGVGVGANVLTF
NA,TRBV11-2,TRBJ2-7,NA,TGTGCCAGCAGGATAAGTGGCGGAGCCGGAGTTGAGCAGTACTTC,CASRISGGAGVEQYF
NA,TRBV4-1,TRBJ2-3,NA,TGCGCCAGCAGCCAAGATCCGTCCACAGATACGCAGTATTTT,CASSQDPSTDTQYF
NA,TRBV27,TRBJ1-1,NA,TGTGCCAGCAGTTTATATGGGGGGCCTGAAGCTTTCTTT,CASSLYGGPEAFF
NA,TRBV4-1,TRBJ2-3,NA,TGCGCCAGCAGCCAGACCCCGGATCCAAGGATCGCAGATACGCAGTATTTT,CASSQTPDPRIADTQYF
NA,TRBV28,TRBJ1-4,NA,TGTGCCAGCAGTTTAATCGGGACAAATGAAAAACTGTTTTTT,CASSLIGTNEKLFF
NA,TRBV28,TRBJ1-6,NA,TGTGCCAGCAGTTTAGCGGGGCTCGGCTCACCCCTCCACTTT,CASSLAGLGSPLHF
once,TRBV12-5,TRBJ2-4,NA,TGTGCTAGTGGCCCCCTGGGGCCCCAAGGCAACATTCAGTACTTC,CASGPLGPQGNIQYF
NA,TRBV12-5,TRBJ2-2,TRBD2,TGTGCTAGTGGTCCACCCCGGGAGCGGGGGGCCTCGAACACCGGGGAGCTGTTTTTT,CASGPPRERGASNTGELFF
NA,TRBV24-1,TRBJ2-1,TRBD1,TGTGCCACCAGTGATCCGGGACAGGGTGCCGACAATGAGCAGTTCTTC,CATSDPGQGADNEQFF
NA,TRBV6-2/TRBV6-3,TRBJ1-6,TRBD1,TGTGCCAGCAGTTACTCGCCAGGGACAGGCTCACCCCTCCACTTT,CASSYSPGTGSPLHF
NA,TRBV6-5,TRBJ1-2,NA,TGTGCCAGCAGAGGGGAGTTCTATGGCTACACCTTC,CASRGEFYGYTF
NA,TRBV6-6,TRBJ1-4,NA,TGTGCCAGCAGTTACCGTGAGGGCGAAAAACTGTTTTTT,CASSYREGEKLFF
NA,TRBV10-2,TRBJ1-4,TRBD1,TGCGCCAGCGGCCTGCAGGGGGCCTCTAATGAAAAACTGTTTTTT,CASGLQGASNEKLFF
NA,TRBV27,TRBJ2-7,NA,TGTGCCAGCAGTTTATTTGTGTCTAGCGCAGGTCTCGAGCAGTACTTC,CASSLFVSSAGLEQYF
NA,TRBV15,TRBJ1-2,NA,TGTGCCACCAGCAGAGATTCGGACTATGGCTACACCTTC,CATSRDSDYGYTF
NA,TRBV5-4,TRBJ2-1,NA,TGTGCCAGCAGCTTGGGGCCTAGCAGTTACAATGAGCAGTTCTTC,CASSLGPSSYNEQFF
NA,TRBV28,TRBJ2-7,TRBD2,TGTGCCAGCAGAGTGACTAGCGGGAACTACGAGCAGTACTTC,CASRVTSGNYEQYF
NA,TRBV18,TRBJ2-7,NA,TGTGCCAGCTCACCCTTATTAGAGAGGGCCGGCGAGCAGTACTTC,CASSPLLERAGEQYF
NA,TRBV7-9,TRBJ2-7,NA,TGTGCCAGCAGTACCAGAGACTCCTACGAGCAGTACTTC,CASSTRDSYEQYF
NA,TRBV30,TRBJ1-5,NA,TGTGCCTGGAGTGAGGCGGACAATCAGCCCCAGCATTTT,CAWSEADNQPQHF
few,TRBV18,TRBJ2-5,NA,TGTGCCAGCTCACCACGGCCAGCGGAAGAGACCCAGTACTTC,CASSPRPAEETQYF
NA,TRBV14,TRBJ2-5,NA,TGTGCCAGCAGCCAACCAGATTTAGATTCTCGAGAGACCCAGTACTTC,CASSQPDLDSRETQYF
NA,TRBV9,TRBJ2-7,TRBD2,TGTGCCAGCAGCGCCCCGGGACTAGACTACGAGCAGTACTTC,CASSAPGLDYEQYF
once,TRBV5-1,TRBJ1-2,NA,TGCGCCAGCAGCTTGGAGGGGAATGGCTACACCTTC,CASSLEGNGYTF
NA,TRBV19,TRBJ2-3,TRBD2,TGTGCCAGTAGAGGTGGGGGGACTAGCGGCTCAGATACGCAGTATTTT,CASRGGGTSGSDTQYF
few,TRBV3-1/TRBV3-2,TRBJ1-1,NA,TGTGCCAGCAGGGGGATAGCGAACACTGAAGCTTTCTTT,CASRGIANTEAFF
NA,TRBV9,TRBJ1-1,NA,TGTGCCAGCAGCGTAGTTGGACAGAACACTGAAGCTTTCTTT,CASSVVGQNTEAFF
NA,TRBV12-1,TRBJ1-5,NA,TGTGCCAGCAGCTTTTCATCCAGGCGTCAGCCCCAGCATTTT,CASSFSSRRQPQHF
NA,TRBV5-4,TRBJ1-6,TRBD1,TGTGCCAGCAGTTCCGGGACAGGGGGCGCAAAAGGGGTTTTACCCCTCCACTTT,CASSSGTGGAKGVLPLHF
NA,TRBV4-1,TRBJ1-2,NA,TGCGCCAGCAGCCAAGATCCAACCGGGACTCTTTCCTATGGCTACACCTTC,CASSQDPTGTLSYGYTF
NA,TRBV5-5,TRBJ2-1,NA,TGTGCCAGCAGCTGGCCTGGGCGGAGCCAAGAGCAGTTCTTC,CASSWPGRSQEQFF
NA,TRBV5-1,TRBJ2-3,TRBD2,TGCGCCAGCAGCCCAAGGACTAGCGGTGGCACAGATACGCAGTATTTT,CASSPRTSGGTDTQYF
NA,TRBV5-5,TRBJ2-2,NA,TGTGCCAGCAGCTCAGAGGGGGTGGTGGAGCTGTTTTTT,CASSSEGVVELFF
NA,TRBV5-4,TRBJ1-2,NA,TGTGCCAGCAGCGGCAGGACATTCTTC,CASSGRTFF
NA,TRBV6-6,TRBJ2-1,TRBD2,TGTGCCAGCAGCAATACTAGCGGGAGGCCCCTCTTGAGCTCCTACAATGAGCAGTTCTTC,CASSNTSGRPLLSSYNEQFF
NA,TRBV28,TRBJ1-4,NA,TGTGCCAGCAGTTTAGATAGTAATGAAAAACTGTTTTTT,CASSLDSNEKLFF
once,TRBV5-5,TRBJ2-5,TRBD1,TGTGCCAGCAGCCCGACAGGACAGGGAAAAGAGACCCAGTACTTC,CASSPTGQGKETQYF
NA,TRBV2,TRBJ1-2,TRBD1,TGTGCCAGCCACAACAGGGGGAACGCGGCTAACTATGGCTACACCTTC,CASHNRGNAANYGYTF
NA,TRBV30,TRBJ2-6,TRBD1,TGTGCCTGGAGCCGGGACAGAGCAAGCTCTGGGGCCAACGTCCTGACTTTC,CAWSRDRASSGANVLTF
NA,TRBV19,TRBJ1-1,NA,TGTGCCAGTAGTATAGTGGGGGGAGGCACTGAAGCTTTCTTT,CASSIVGGGTEAFF
NA,TRBV14,TRBJ2-3,TRBD2,TGTGCCAGCAGTGGCGGGAGGTCCACAGATACGCAGTATTTT,CASSGGRSTDTQYF
NA,TRBV7-9,TRBJ1-3,TRBD1,TGTGCCAGCAGCACCCCCCCGGGACAGGGACCTGGAAACACCATATATTTT,CASSTPPGQGPGNTIYF
NA,TRBV27,TRBJ2-3,NA,TGTGCCAGCAGTCCTGGGGATACGCAGTATTTT,CASSPGDTQYF
NA,TRBV6-1,TRBJ1-5,NA,TGTGCCAGCAGTGAAGGCCAGGGGACCTCCAATCAGCCCCAGCATTTT,CASSEGQGTSNQPQHF
NA,TRBV7-2,TRBJ2-1,NA,TGTGCCAGCGGACCGGCGGGGCGGGATTTTTACAATGAGCAGTTCTTC,CASGPAGRDFYNEQFF
NA,TRBV27,TRBJ2-5,NA,TGTGCCAGCAGGGCCTGGGTGACAGGCAAAGAGACCCAGTACTTC,CASRAWVTGKETQYF
NA,TRBV5-3,TRBJ1-6,NA,TGTGCCAGAAGTTACCAGGGGCTAGGGTGTTCACCCCTCCACTTT,CARSYQGLGCSPLHF